This is a list of T cell receptor beta chains from one sample in a study of T cell responses to AZD1222 COVID-19 vaccine. Sequencing was performed with immunoSEQ multiplex PCR; in TCRdb, only in-frame clones are kept and a portion is missing. The sample has some 120,000 clones, 90% seen once. This sample comprised peripheral blood, obtained on day 0 of MenACWY control vaccination. These TCRs come from an adult in good health. CDR3s include the opening cysteine and the closing phenylalanine or tryptophan. Each record gives: V gene, D gene, J gene, clone size, CDR3 DNA, CDR3 protein. A D gene is named only where the DNA matches it firmly. The listing skips clone size in some rows; elsewhere it reads once, few, many or a size class.

TRBV6-2/TRBV6-3,NA,TRBJ1-1,NA,TGTGCCAGCAGTCGACCCCTGACGGACATGAACACTGAAGCTTTCTTT,CASSRPLTDMNTEAFF
TRBV11-2,NA,TRBJ2-5,once,TGTGCCAGCAGCTTACGCGCTTACCAAGAGACCCAGTACTTC,CASSLRAYQETQYF
TRBV19,NA,TRBJ2-1,NA,TGTGCCAGTAGTGGGTGGGGGGACTACAATGAGCAGTTCTTC,CASSGWGDYNEQFF
TRBV28,TRBD2,TRBJ2-7,NA,TGTGCCAGCAGTCTAGCGGACTCCTACGAGCAGTACTTC,CASSLADSYEQYF
TRBV5-6,NA,TRBJ2-2,NA,TGTGCCAGCAGCTTGTTGTGGGACGACGCGTCCGGGGAGCTGTTTTTT,CASSLLWDDASGELFF
TRBV11-2,NA,TRBJ1-1,NA,TGTGCCAGCAGCTTACGGAGAGCCACTGAAGCTTTCTTT,CASSLRRATEAFF
TRBV10-3,NA,TRBJ2-7,NA,TGTGCCATCAGCAGAGACCAGGGGCGGAACTACGAGCAGTACTTC,CAISRDQGRNYEQYF
TRBV11-2,TRBD2,TRBJ2-2,NA,TGTGCCAGCAGCTTACTAGCGGGGGGTCTCACCGGGGAGCTGTTTTTT,CASSLLAGGLTGELFF
TRBV30,NA,TRBJ1-2,NA,TGTGCCTGGAGTACTACGACCCTAAGGCTTTCCTATGGCTACACCTTC,CAWSTTTLRLSYGYTF
TRBV5-1,TRBD1,TRBJ1-6,NA,TGCGCCAGCAGCCCTTCGGGACAGGGGGGTTCACCCCTCCACTTT,CASSPSGQGGSPLHF
TRBV2,NA,TRBJ1-3,NA,TGTGCCAGCAGTGACGTCGGGACTGGAAACACCATATATTTT,CASSDVGTGNTIYF
TRBV19,NA,TRBJ2-5,NA,TGTGCCAGTAGTATCCGGGTCAGCCAAGAGACCCAGTACTTC,CASSIRVSQETQYF
TRBV30,NA,TRBJ1-1,NA,TGTGCCGGCGCACGGGCCTTCACTGAAGCTTTCTTT,CAGARAFTEAFF
TRBV10-3,NA,TRBJ2-7,NA,TGTGCCATCAGTGAAGGCAACCATATGGAGCAGTACTTC,CAISEGNHMEQYF
TRBV27,NA,TRBJ2-1,NA,TGTGCCAGCAGTCCAGGTGCCACCGCCTACAATGAGCAGTTCTTC,CASSPGATAYNEQFF
TRBV12-3/TRBV12-4,TRBD2,TRBJ2-7,NA,TGTGCCAGCAGGTTAGCGGGCCACTACGAGCAGTACTTC,CASRLAGHYEQYF
TRBV7-9,TRBD1,TRBJ1-5,NA,TGTGCCAGCAGCTCCTCCGGGACAGACCATAGCAATCAGCCCCAGCATTTT,CASSSSGTDHSNQPQHF
TRBV27,NA,TRBJ1-6,NA,TGTGCCAGCTCGGGACCCTATAATTCACCCCTCCACTTT,CASSGPYNSPLHF
TRBV21-1,NA,TRBJ1-2,NA,TGTGCCAGCAGCTCCCGGGACAGGGGGCGTAGCTATGGCTACACCTTC,CASSSRDRGRSYGYTF
TRBV11-2,TRBD1,TRBJ2-2,NA,TGTGCCAGCAGCCCCCGGGACAGGGTTGCCGGGGAGCTGTTTTTT,CASSPRDRVAGELFF
TRBV27,NA,TRBJ1-6,NA,TGTGCCAGCAGTTTGTCGACCCAAGGAAATTCACCCCTCCACTTT,CASSLSTQGNSPLHF
TRBV28,NA,TRBJ1-6,NA,TGTGCCAGCAGCCCATCACAGGGTATGAGGTCACCCCTCCACTTT,CASSPSQGMRSPLHF
TRBV9,NA,TRBJ2-1,NA,TGTGCCAGCAGCGTAGACGCGGGTGAGCAGTTCTTC,CASSVDAGEQFF
TRBV7-2,TRBD1,TRBJ2-1,NA,TGTGCCAGCAGCAGGGACAGGAACAATGAGCAGTTCTTC,CASSRDRNNEQFF
TRBV7-2,TRBD1,TRBJ1-1,NA,TGTGCCAGCTTTGGACAGGGATACACTGAAGCTTTCTTT,CASFGQGYTEAFF
TRBV18,NA,TRBJ1-5,few,TGTGCCAGCTCACCCAACAGGGATCAGCCCCAGCATTTT,CASSPNRDQPQHF
TRBV23-1,NA,TRBJ2-7,NA,TGCGCCAGCAGTCAAATCCCAGGGGGGGGAAACTACGAGCAGTACTTC,CASSQIPGGGNYEQYF
TRBV6-5,NA,TRBJ1-4,NA,TGTGCCAGCAGTCTACAGGACCAAAATGAAAAACTGTTTTTT,CASSLQDQNEKLFF
TRBV6-2/TRBV6-3,NA,TRBJ1-4,once,TGTGCCAGCAGTTACTCGACGAGGAGGGCAACTAATGAAAAACTGTTTTTT,CASSYSTRRATNEKLFF
TRBV5-1,NA,TRBJ2-3,NA,TGCGCCAGCAGCTTGGGTCCCCTTTTACCAGATACGCAGTATTTT,CASSLGPLLPDTQYF
TRBV28,TRBD1,TRBJ2-5,NA,TGTGCCAGCAGTTTGACAGGGGTGATTCTGGAGACCCAGTACTTC,CASSLTGVILETQYF
TRBV5-1,NA,TRBJ1-6,NA,TGCGCCAGCAGCCCGGCTAATGGCCGAGGGTTATATTCACCCCTCCACTTT,CASSPANGRGLYSPLHF
TRBV14,NA,TRBJ1-3,NA,TGTGCCAGCAGCCAAGATTGGAGTAGCTCTGGAAACACCATATATTTT,CASSQDWSSSGNTIYF
TRBV5-6,NA,TRBJ2-5,NA,TGTGCCAGCAGCTTGTTGGAGACCCAGTACTTC,CASSLLETQYF
TRBV3-1/TRBV3-2,TRBD1,TRBJ1-2,once,TGTGCCAGCAGCCAAGTCCCCGTCGGGACAGAATATGGCTACACCTTC,CASSQVPVGTEYGYTF
TRBV6-5,TRBD1,TRBJ1-6,NA,TGTGCCAGCAGTCGAGAGACAGGGAGGGGTTCACCCCTCCACTTT,CASSRETGRGSPLHF
TRBV6-4,TRBD2,TRBJ2-1,NA,TGTGCCAGCAGTCTCGGGAGGGATGGCGATGAGCAGTTCTTC,CASSLGRDGDEQFF
TRBV7-2,TRBD1,TRBJ1-1,NA,TGTGCCAGCAGCGCACGACAGGGAACCACTGAAGCTTTCTTT,CASSARQGTTEAFF
TRBV15,TRBD1,TRBJ1-1,NA,TGTGCCACCAGCAAACAGGGGGGCACTGAAGCTTTCTTT,CATSKQGGTEAFF
TRBV5-6,NA,TRBJ2-1,NA,TGTGCCAGCAGGGAGTCAGGGGCCCCCTACAATGAGCAGTTCTTC,CASRESGAPYNEQFF
TRBV5-6,NA,TRBJ1-6,NA,TGTGCCAGCAGCTCCGGACAAGGCCTTCCACCCCTCCACTTT,CASSSGQGLPPLHF